The source of this TCR beta chain is a study of blood T cell repertoires in COVID-19. Study in general: The United States, Italy and Spain were the sources of the acute and convalescent COVID-19 samples. PBMCs, B-cell-depleted T cells, or T cells were the source of the cDNA or gDNA that made up the material.

In the original workflow: Counts of nucleated cells, estimated from reference gene primer amplification, were obtained. Some clones are missing from TCRdb's copy, which holds only in-frame ones; the method was immunoSEQ multiplex PCR. Clone size and V and J calls were adopted from that table, with D and trimming inferred from the DNA. The data hold 95,000 to 100,000 clones, with 84% observed a single time. Germline values: CDR1 SGHDT, CDR2 YYEEEE. The length of the CDR3 is 17 residues. With V trimmed by 4 bases and J by 8 bases, 14 bases remained unmatched. The receptor comes from a woman aged 60-75 years with acute or convalescent COVID-19. Sequenced sample: peripheral blood. The genes are TRBV5-6 and TRBJ1-4, with 10 positions matching TRBD1. The chain's CDR3 is CASSPGRTGGRGEKLFF. The CDR3 nucleotides are TGTGCCAGCAGCCCGGGCCGGACAGGGGGTCGGGGAGAAAAACTGTTTTTT. Drawing the rest from reference TRBV5-6 and TRBJ1-4, the complete variable domain is DAGVTQSPTHLIKTRGQQVTLRCSPKSGHDTVSWYQQALGQGPQFIFQYYEEEERQRGNFPDRFSGHQFPNYSSELNVNALLLGDSALYLCASSPGRTGGRGEKLFFGSGTQLSVL.